The 14 T cell receptor beta chains below were found in one sample sequenced in a study of blood T cells in healthy people across ages. Primed by a sample-barcoded 5' primer and a J-beta primer mix, a second PCR proceeded for about 7 to 11 cycles. TCRdb passed the 5' RACE reads through MiXCR, listing each CDR3 protein once. Among around 1,500,000 distinct CDR3 sequences listed, 40% to 50% were seen once. Specimen: blood. All receptors derive from a woman between 18 and 29 years old in good health.

The chain uses TRBV20-1 and TRBJ2-3; 8 bases line up with TRBD2. Per the germline V gene, CDR1 is DFQATT and CDR2 is SNEGSKA (reference sequence). The CDR3 totals 14 residues. The CDR3 here is CGVRQSGGTDTQYF. For the CDR3, the DNA is TGCGGTGTTAGACAGTCGGGAGGGACAGATACGCAGTATTTT.

The chain couples TRBV5-6 to TRBJ2-7; possible D gene TRBD2, 6 bases. Germline V lookup: CDR1 SGHDT, CDR2 YYEEEE. Between the trimmed V and J ends, which lost 1 base and 3 bases, there was a span of 14 bases. The CDR3 runs 15 residues. The CDR3 spells CASSLSPGESYEQYF. Here the CDR3 DNA reads TGTGCCAGCAGCTTGTCTCCGGGAGAAAGCTACGAGCAGTACTTC.

This clonotype occurred a few times. The V call is TRBV20-1, the J call TRBJ1-2; 9 bases match TRBD1. This CDR3 has 14 amino acids. Losses at the gene ends were 1 base for V and 6 bases for J; bases not matched to a gene: 6. CDR1 and CDR2 (germline): DFQATT, SNEGSKA (reference sequence). The CDR3 DNA reads as TGCAGTGCTAGAGGACAACAGGGGGCGGATGGCTACACCTTC. Residues: CSARGQQGADGYTF.

This chain uses TRBV5-5 with TRBJ2-7, with D possibly being TRBD1 (6 bases). The CDR3 contains 14 residues. CDR1 SGHKS and CDR2 YYEKEE come from the germline V gene (reference sequence). The ends were cut back, 2 bases at V and 2 bases at J, with 11 bases in the middle. The CDR3 DNA reads as TGTGCCAGCAGCTTTGGACAGCCAACCTACGAGCAGTACTTC. Amino acids: CASSFGQPTYEQYF.

CDR3 nucleotides: TGTGCCAGCAGTTTGAATGGACCCTTGTATGGCTACACCTTC. It codes for CASSLNGPLYGYTF. The genes are TRBV12-3 or TRBV12-4 and TRBJ1-2; D gene ambiguous. The CDR3 covers 14 residues. V lost 3 bases to trimming and J lost 5 bases, with 13 bases between them.

This sequence joins TRBV12-3 or TRBV12-4 and TRBJ1-3; 10 bases match TRBD1. The junction had 3 bases not matched to a gene; V was cut back by 5 bases and J by 2 bases. The CDR3 sequence is 15 residues long. CDR3 region: CASSTDRGTGNTIYF. The CDR3 DNA reads TGTGCCAGCAGTACGGACAGGGGGACTGGAAACACCATATATTTT.

The CDR3 is CSARDGLAGGDTQYF. CDR3 sequence (DNA): TGCAGTGCTAGAGATGGTTTAGCGGGAGGAGATACGCAGTATTTT. The V gene is TRBV20-1, the J gene TRBJ2-3; TRBD2 agrees at 10 bases. With 0 bases clipped from V and 5 bases from J, the junction kept 5 bases outside the gene matches. This CDR3 has 15 residues. Germline V lookup: CDR1 DFQATT, CDR2 SNEGSKA (reference sequence).

The CDR3 nucleotides are TGTGCCTGGAGTAAGGGGGGAGGGACGCAGTTCTTC. This codes for CAWSKGGGTQFF. The chain employs TRBV30 and TRBJ2-1, with D maybe TRBD2 (7 bases). CDR3 size: 12 residues. Germline CDR1 reads GTSNPN; CDR2 reads SVGIG (reference sequence). Trimming removed 2 bases from V and 12 bases from J, with 14 bases in between.

The table lists this clonotype with a few counts. The V call is TRBV27, the J call TRBJ2-7; D is perhaps TRBD1 (6 bases). Per the germline V gene, CDR1 is MNHEY and CDR2 is SMNVEV (reference sequence). The CDR3 runs to 14 residues. The ends were cut back, 5 bases at V and 7 bases at J, with 18 bases in the middle. The CDR3 loop reads CASSAPGASREQYF. The CDR3 DNA reads TGTGCCAGCAGTGCCCCAGGGGCCTCCAGGGAGCAGTACTTC.

This clonotype was counted between two and nine times. The chain has TRBV27 and TRBJ2-7, with 7 nucleotides matching TRBD2. Germline lookup yields CDR1 MNHEY and CDR2 SMNVEV (reference sequence). The CDR3 loop spans 14 amino acids. V trimming: 7 bases; J trimming: 7 bases; junction bases outside the gene matches: 13. Here the CDR3 reads CASIPSAGVGEQYF. CDR3 nucleotides: TGTGCCAGCATCCCGAGCGCGGGAGTGGGGGAGCAGTACTTC.

The chain joins TRBV18 to TRBJ2-1; D is undetermined. V lost 6 bases and J lost 12, with 15 bases in between. Germline CDR1 KGHSH, CDR2 LQKENI. There are 12 residues in the CDR3. The CDR3 region has the DNA TGTGCCAGCTCCCTCTACAATGAGTGGCAGTTCTTC. Translation gives CASSLYNEWQFF.

The CDR3 protein is CASSSGTLSSYEQYF. As DNA, the CDR3 is TGTGCCAGCAGCTCTGGGACACTAAGCTCCTACGAGCAGTACTTC. The chain joins TRBV11-1 to TRBJ2-7; tentatively, D is TRBD1 (6 bases). Germline assignment: CDR1 SGHAT and CDR2 FQDESV (reference sequence). V was clipped by 4 bases and J by 0 bases, with 13 bases between them. The CDR3 runs 15 residues. Variable domain in full (rest from reference TRBV11-1 and TRBJ2-7): EAEVAQSPRYKITEKSQAVAFWCDPISGHATLYWYRQILGQGPELLVQFQDESVVDDSQLPKDRFSAERLKGVDSTLKIQPAELGDSAMYLCASSSGTLSSYEQYFGPGTRLTVT.

V and J are TRBV7-3 and TRBJ2-7, with D possibly being TRBD2 (6 bases). The J call is doubtful: the DNA matches TRBJ2-5 better. Germline V CDR1 and CDR2: SGHTA, FQGTGA. The CDR3 is 13 amino acids. The CDR3 loop is CASSAGLRETQYF. The CDR3 nucleotides read TGTGCCAGCAGCGCGGGGCTGAGGGAGACCCAGTACTTC.

This clonotype turned up a few times. This chain connects TRBV24-1 to TRBJ2-1, with a weak D call TRBD2 (6 bases). V was clipped by 3 bases and J by 10 bases, with 21 bases between them. The germline V gene encodes CDR1 KGHDR and CDR2 SFDVKD. The CDR3 has 16 residues. The CDR3 bases are TGTGCCACCAGTGATACAGGAACCACGGGGGTTGGGGAGCAGTTCTTC. Translating gives CATSDTGTTGVGEQFF.